This T cell receptor beta chain is drawn from a study of cytomegalovirus exposure and HLA in healthy donors. General study results and limits: Sequencing probably produced one cluster of sequence variants that were highly shared. Many donors carried some public TCRs, although rarity characterized most TCR sequences. The study listed under 200 cytomegalovirus-associated TCR beta chains. Some V segments (TRBV6-2 and TRBV6-3 among them) were excluded as indistinguishable.

On this clone: Its antigen remains unidentified.

With 60 Vbeta and 13 Jbeta primers, the PCR was carried out. Assay: immunoSEQ multiplex PCR; the TCRdb copy retains only in-frame clones and omits some. The table lists roughly 30,000 clones. Trimming took 0 bases from V and 3 from J; bases not matched to a gene: 0. The CDR3 is 14 amino acids. The V gene's germline CDR1 is SGHTA and CDR2 FQGNSA. This receptor was taken from a woman between 40 and 50 years old in good health and CMV-seropositive. The sequenced sample was PBMCs. The rearrangement uses TRBV7-2 and TRBJ2-7, with 9 bases fitting TRBD2. In DNA, the CDR3 is TGTGCCAGCAGCTTAGCTAGCGGGAGCTACGAGCAGTACTTC. This translates into CASSLASGSYEQYF.